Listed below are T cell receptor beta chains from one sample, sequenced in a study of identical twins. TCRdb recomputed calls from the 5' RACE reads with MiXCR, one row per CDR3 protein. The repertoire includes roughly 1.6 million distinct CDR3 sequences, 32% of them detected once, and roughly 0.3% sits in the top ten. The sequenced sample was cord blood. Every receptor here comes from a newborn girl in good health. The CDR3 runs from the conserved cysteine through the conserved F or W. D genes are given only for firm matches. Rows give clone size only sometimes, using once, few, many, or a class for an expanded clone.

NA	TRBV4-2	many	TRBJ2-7	CASSQDRLVLYEQYF	TGTGCCAGCAGCCAAGACAGGCTAGTTCTCTACGAGCAGTACTTC
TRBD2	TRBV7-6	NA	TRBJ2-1	CASSSGLVDNEQFF	TGTGCCAGCAGCTCCGGACTAGTGGACAATGAGCAGTTCTTC
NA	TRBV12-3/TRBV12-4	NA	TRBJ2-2	CASSVQGDTGELFF	TGTGCCAGCAGCGTCCAAGGAGACACCGGGGAGCTGTTTTTT
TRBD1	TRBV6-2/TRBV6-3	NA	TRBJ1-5	CASSDRDRGSNQPQHF	TGTGCCAGCAGTGACCGGGACAGGGGGTCCAATCAGCCCCAGCATTTT
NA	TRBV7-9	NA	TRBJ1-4	CASSERTDEKLFF	TGTGCCAGCAGCGAAAGGACCGATGAAAAACTGTTTTTT
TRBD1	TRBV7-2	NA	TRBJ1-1	CASSPWTGGVSTEAFF	TGTGCCAGCAGCCCTTGGACAGGGGGGGTAAGCACTGAAGCTTTCTTT
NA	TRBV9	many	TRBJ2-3	CASSVGELDTQYF	TGTGCCAGCAGCGTAGGAGAGTTGGATACGCAGTATTTT
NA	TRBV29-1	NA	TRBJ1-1	CSVEALIGAEAFF	TGCAGCGTTGAGGCTTTAATTGGGGCCGAAGCTTTCTTT
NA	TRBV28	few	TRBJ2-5	CASRRLVGSYGQYF	TGTGCCAGCAGGCGACTAGTAGGTAGTTACGGGCAGTACTTC
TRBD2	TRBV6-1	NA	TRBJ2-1	CASSEMDGTSGVNEQFF	TGTGCCAGCAGTGAAATGGACGGGACTAGCGGGGTTAATGAGCAGTTCTTC
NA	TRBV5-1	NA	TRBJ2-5	CASSLAEGRETQYF	TGCGCCAGCAGCTTGGCGGAGGGCCGGGAGACCCAGTACTTC
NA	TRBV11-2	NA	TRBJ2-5	CASRVGTLPTQETQYF	TGTGCCAGCAGGGTAGGGACACTTCCGACACAAGAGACCCAGTACTTC
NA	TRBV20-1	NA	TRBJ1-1	CSAKPNSNTEAFF	TGCAGTGCCAAACCAAATTCGAACACTGAAGCTTTCTTT
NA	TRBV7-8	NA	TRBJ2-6	CASSRLHLDRRANVLTF	TGTGCCAGCAGCAGACTCCATTTAGATAGGCGGGCCAACGTCCTGACTTTC
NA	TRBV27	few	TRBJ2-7	CASSSRFGGEQYF	TGTGCCAGCAGTTCCAGGTTCGGTGGGGAGCAGTACTTC
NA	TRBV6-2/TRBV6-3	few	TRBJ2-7	CASRFFDRIGYEQYF	TGTGCCAGCAGGTTCTTTGACAGGATCGGCTACGAGCAGTACTTC
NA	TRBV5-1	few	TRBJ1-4	CASSPTGNNEKLFF	TGCGCCAGCAGCCCCACAGGGAATAATGAAAAACTGTTTTTT
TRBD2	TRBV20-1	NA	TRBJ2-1	CSARDLGLAGGPDEQFF	TGCAGTGCTAGAGATCTCGGTTTAGCGGGGGGGCCAGATGAGCAGTTCTTC
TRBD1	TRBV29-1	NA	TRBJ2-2	CSAGTGNTGELFF	TGCAGTGCTGGGACAGGGAACACCGGGGAGCTGTTTTTT
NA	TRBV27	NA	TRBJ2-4	CASSFQGGKNIQYF	TGTGCCAGCAGTTTTCAGGGCGGCAAAAACATTCAGTACTTC
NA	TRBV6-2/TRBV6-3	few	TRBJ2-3	CASSLLRWGTDTQYF	TGTGCCAGCAGTCTCCTCCGATGGGGCACAGATACGCAGTATTTT
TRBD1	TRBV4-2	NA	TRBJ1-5	CASSQGTGQFQPQHF	TGTGCCAGCAGCCAAGGGACAGGCCAATTCCAGCCCCAGCATTTT
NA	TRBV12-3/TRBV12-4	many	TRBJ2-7	CASTRRGLDYEQYF	TGTGCCAGCACCCGAAGGGGGTTAGACTACGAGCAGTACTTC
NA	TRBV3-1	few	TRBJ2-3	CASSAVSSPLTSTDTQYF	TGTGCCAGCAGCGCTGTCTCGTCTCCTCTCACTAGCACAGATACGCAGTATTTT
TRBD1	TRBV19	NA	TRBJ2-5	CASSGTGVYGEHYF	TGTGCCAGTAGTGGAACAGGGGTATATGGCGAGCACTACTTC
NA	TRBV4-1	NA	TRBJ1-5	CASSQDLTFSNQPQHF	TGCGCCAGCAGCCAAGATCTAACGTTTTCCAATCAGCCCCAGCATTTT
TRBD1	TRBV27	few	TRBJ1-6	CASSLVFSRGPESSYNSPLHF	TGTGCCAGCAGTTTAGTTTTTTCCAGGGGGCCTGAGAGCTCCTATAATTCACCCCTCCACTTT
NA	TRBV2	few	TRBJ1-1	CASSGQMRRAFF	TGTGCCAGCAGCGGACAGATGCGCCGAGCTTTCTTT
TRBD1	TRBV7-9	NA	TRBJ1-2	CASSQIDRDYGYTF	TGTGCCAGCAGCCAAATCGACAGGGACTATGGCTACACCTTC
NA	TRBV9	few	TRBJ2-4	CASSVGGGAHNEQYF	TGTGCCAGCAGCGTAGGTGGAGGGGCACACAATGAGCAGTACTTC
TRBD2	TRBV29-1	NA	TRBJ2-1	CSVRTSGSFYEQFF	TGCAGCGTCCGGACTAGCGGGAGCTTCTACGAGCAGTTCTTC